This T cell receptor (beta chain) was sequenced during a study of identical twins. One entry per CDR3 protein results from TCRdb running MiXCR on the 5' RACE reads. The profile shows 350,000 to 600,000 distinct CDR3 sequences, approximately 15% of them singletons. This CDR3 comprises 17 residues. With V trimmed by 1 base and J by 0 bases, 5 bases remained unmatched. From germline, CDR1 is SGHDT and CDR2 YYEEEE. These data are also associated with another study on yellow fever vaccine responses in identical twins.

The chain recombines TRBV5-6 with TRBJ2-3; 10 bases are a match to TRBD2. The TCR was taken from a young woman in good health. The sequenced sample was CD4+ T cells sorted from blood. CDR3 residues: CASSLLQREGSTDTQYF. CDR3 coding DNA: TGTGCCAGCAGCTTGCTACAGCGGGAGGGTAGCACAGATACGCAGTATTTT.